The 13 T cell receptor beta chains given below trace back to one sample, sequenced in a study of blood T cells in healthy people across ages (dated by TCRdb to between 2014 and 2017). Libraries were constructed by 5' RACE. The sequencer listed for this sample is Illumina HiSeq 2500. A second PCR of about 7 to 12 cycles was run with a J-beta primer mix and a sample-barcoded 5' primer. TCRdb's own reprocessing of the public reads used fastp at Q25 and MiXCR and kept productive beta chains. Identical CDR3 protein sequences are pooled into one entry, listed with their most common genes and DNA. The sample data list around 780,000 distinct CDR3 sequences, and 25% to 30% of these were observed just once. Together, the top ten hold 2.5% to 3.5% of the sample. A further study also used this sample, focusing on T cells of mothers and their children.

The sequencing sample was made of blood. These receptors were taken from a boy between 10 and 17 years old in good health.

This clonotype was detected a few times. The V and J genes are TRBV28 and TRBJ1-4; 7 bases match TRBD1. The CDR3 consists of 17 residues. The germline V gene encodes CDR1 MDHEN and CDR2 SYDVKM. J lost 4 bases, V lost 5 bases, and 13 bases had no gene match. Written as DNA, the CDR3 is TGTGCCAGCAGTCTAGACACTACAGGGGAATTTAATGAAAAACTGTTTTTT. Protein sequence: CASSLDTTGEFNEKLFF.

The chain recombines TRBV9 with TRBJ1-1, with no clear D. CDR1 and CDR2 (germline): SGDLS, YYNGEE. With 4 bases removed from V and 0 bases from J, the gap between germline ends came to 10 bases. This CDR3 is built from 14 residues. CDR3 residues: CASSLYDVNTEAFF. CDR3 bases: TGTGCCAGCAGCCTCTATGACGTGAACACTGAAGCTTTCTTT.

The J gene is TRBJ2-7, the V gene TRBV20-1; D may match TRBD1 or TRBD2 (6 bases each). In germline, CDR1 is DFQATT, CDR2 SNEGSKA (reference sequence). The CDR3 is 12 residues long. V was clipped by 5 bases and J by 4 bases, with 12 bases between them. This chain's CDR3 is CSAPSGAYEQYF. In DNA form, the CDR3 reads TGCAGTGCTCCTTCGGGGGCTTACGAGCAGTACTTC.

The J gene is TRBJ1-2, the V gene TRBV12-3 or TRBV12-4; 7 positions agree with TRBD1. The length of the CDR3 is 12 residues. V lost 10 bases to trimming and J lost 8 bases; unmatched junction nucleotides: 10. The CDR3 coding sequence is TGTGCCACAGGGGGGACCCAGCGCGGCTACACCTTC. It codes for CATGGTQRGYTF.

This chain's CDR3 is CASSHFSYEQYF. DNA of the CDR3: TGTGCCAGCAGCCACTTCTCCTACGAGCAGTACTTC. V and J are TRBV3-1 and TRBJ2-7, with D hard to call. The germline V and J ends were trimmed by 3 bases and 0 bases, with 3 bases remaining between them. From germline, CDR1 is LGHDT and CDR2 YNNKEL (reference sequence). The CDR3 runs to 12 residues.

This clonotype was counted only a few times. The J gene is TRBJ1-4, the V gene TRBV6-1, with TRBD1 identical over 7 bases. Per the germline V gene, CDR1 is MNHNS and CDR2 is SASEGT. With 6 bases clipped from V and 6 bases from J, the junction kept 4 bases outside the gene matches. The CDR3 spans 13 residues. The CDR3 bases are TGTGCCAGCAGAGGGGGCGCTGATGAAAAACTGTTTTTT. Translated: CASRGGADEKLFF.

This sequence joins TRBV3-1 and TRBJ2-1; 7 bases map to TRBD2. V was clipped by 6 bases and J by 5 bases; unmatched bases: 10. Germline CDR1 is LGHDT and CDR2 is YNNKEL (reference sequence). This CDR3 comprises 15 residues. The CDR3 DNA sequence: TGTGCCAGCAGGCTCCGACTAGCTGGTCACAATGAGCAGTTCTTC. Translating it yields CASRLRLAGHNEQFF.

This clonotype was found many times. The chain employs TRBV12-3 or TRBV12-4 and TRBJ2-3, with a possible D match to TRBD2 (5 bases). This CDR3 is built from 13 residues. The ends were cut back, 5 bases at V and 3 bases at J, with 9 bases in the middle. The CDR3 coding sequence is TGTGCCAGCAGTCCCACTAGTACAGATACGCAGTATTTT. Protein: CASSPTSTDTQYF.

The table lists this clonotype with a few counts. The V gene is TRBV5-1, the J gene TRBJ2-2; 9 bases fit TRBD2. The ends lost 4 bases at V and 1 base at J; junction bases unmatched: 8. Germline V gene lookup returns CDR1 SGHRS and CDR2 YFSETQ. This CDR3 is built from 17 residues. CDR3 residues: CASSRAGTSMNTGELFF. DNA for the CDR3: TGCGCCAGCAGCAGAGCCGGGACTAGCATGAACACCGGGGAGCTGTTTTTT.

This clonotype has a handful of counts. This rearrangement joins TRBV5-1 to TRBJ2-7; D remains unclear. The V end lost 0 bases, the J end lost 3 bases, and 10 bases lay between the germline ends. Germline CDR1 reads SGHRS; CDR2 reads YFSETQ. This CDR3 is built from 14 residues. CDR3 loop: CASSLGAVYYEQYF. The CDR3 nucleotides read TGCGCCAGCAGCTTGGGGGCAGTCTACTACGAGCAGTACTTC. Using reference TRBV5-1 and TRBJ2-7 for the parts outside the CDR3, the full variable domain is KAGVTQTPRYLIKTRGQQVTLSCSPISGHRSVSWYQQTPGQGLQFLFEYFSETQRNKGNFPGRFSGRQFSNSRSEMNVSTLELGDSALYLCASSLGAVYYEQYFGPGTRLTVT.

The V call is TRBV18, the J call TRBJ2-4, with D tentatively TRBD2 (6 bases). The germline V and J ends were trimmed by 6 bases and 5 bases, with 17 bases remaining between them. Germline CDR1 and CDR2: KGHSH and LQKENI. The CDR3 length is 15 residues. The CDR3 nucleotides are TGTGCCAGCTCTGAGGGAGGAAGGAACCAAAACATTCAGTACTTC. Protein sequence: CASSEGGRNQNIQYF.

This clonotype showed up just a few times. The CDR3 DNA reads as TGTGCCAGCAGCGTAGTCCTGGGAGGGCCGTACGATGAGCAGTTCTTC. Encoded protein: CASSVVLGGPYDEQFF. The chain links TRBV9 to TRBJ2-5; 7 bases fit TRBD2. The DNA end is a closer match to TRBJ2-1, so the J assignment may be wrong. Germline V gives CDR1 SGDLS, CDR2 YYNGEE. This CDR3 contains 16 residues.

This rearrangement joins TRBV27 to TRBJ2-4; 10 bases match TRBD2. The germline CDR1 and CDR2 sequences are MNHEY and SMNVEV (reference sequence). The CDR3 runs 14 residues. The J segment lost 1 base and the V segment lost 8 bases, leaving 2 bases of the junction unmatched. The CDR3 is CASGTSDAKNIQYF. In DNA form, the CDR3 reads TGTGCCAGCGGGACTAGCGACGCCAAAAACATTCAGTACTTC.